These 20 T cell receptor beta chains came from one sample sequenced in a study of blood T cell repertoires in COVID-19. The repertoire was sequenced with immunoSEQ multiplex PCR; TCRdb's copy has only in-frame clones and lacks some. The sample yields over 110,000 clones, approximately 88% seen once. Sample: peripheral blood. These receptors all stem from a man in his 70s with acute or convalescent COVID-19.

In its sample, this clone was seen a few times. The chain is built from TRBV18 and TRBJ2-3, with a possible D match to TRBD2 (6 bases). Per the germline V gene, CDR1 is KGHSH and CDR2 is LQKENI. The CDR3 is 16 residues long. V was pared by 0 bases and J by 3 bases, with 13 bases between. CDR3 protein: CASSPPRLARTDTQYF. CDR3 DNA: TGTGCCAGCTCACCACCGAGGCTAGCGAGGACAGATACGCAGTATTTT.

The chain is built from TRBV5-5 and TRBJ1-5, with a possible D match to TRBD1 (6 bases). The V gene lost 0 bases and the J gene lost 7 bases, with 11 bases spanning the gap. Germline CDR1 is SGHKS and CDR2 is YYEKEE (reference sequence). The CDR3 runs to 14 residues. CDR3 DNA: TGTGCCAGCAGCTTGGAGGGGGAAGGCCAGCCCCAGCATTTT. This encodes CASSLEGEGQPQHF.

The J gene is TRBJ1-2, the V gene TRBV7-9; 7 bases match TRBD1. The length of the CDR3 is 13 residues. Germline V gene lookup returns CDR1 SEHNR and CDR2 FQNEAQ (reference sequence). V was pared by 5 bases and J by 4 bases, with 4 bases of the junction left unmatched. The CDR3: CASSRTGSYGYTF. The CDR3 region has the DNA TGTGCCAGCAGCCGGACAGGATCCTATGGCTACACCTTC.

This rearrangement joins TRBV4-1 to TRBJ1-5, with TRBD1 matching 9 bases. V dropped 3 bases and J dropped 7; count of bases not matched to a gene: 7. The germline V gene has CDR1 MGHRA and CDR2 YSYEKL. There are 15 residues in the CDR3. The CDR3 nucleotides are TGCGCCAGCAGCCAGGGGGACAGGGACGGCCAGCCCCAGCATTTT. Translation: CASSQGDRDGQPQHF.

CDR3 sequence reads: CASSSTPGLANEQYF. CDR3 in DNA: TGTGCCAGCAGCTCCACGCCGGGACTAGCAAACGAGCAGTACTTC. The rearrangement links TRBV7-3 to TRBJ2-7, with TRBD2 identical over 9 bases. V shed 4 bases and J 5 bases; nucleotides not matched to a gene: 9. The CDR3 runs to 15 residues. CDR1 and CDR2 (germline): SGHTA, FQGTGA.

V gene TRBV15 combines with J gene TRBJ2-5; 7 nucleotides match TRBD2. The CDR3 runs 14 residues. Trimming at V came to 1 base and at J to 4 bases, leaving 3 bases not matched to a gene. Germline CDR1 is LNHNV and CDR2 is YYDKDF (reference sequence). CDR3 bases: TGTGCCACCAGCAGAGCCGGCGGGGGAGAGACCCAGTACTTC. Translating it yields CATSRAGGGETQYF.

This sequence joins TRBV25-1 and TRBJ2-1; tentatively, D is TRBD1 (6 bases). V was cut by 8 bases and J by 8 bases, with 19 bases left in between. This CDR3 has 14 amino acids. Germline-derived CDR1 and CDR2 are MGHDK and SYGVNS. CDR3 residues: CASGRQGSFYEQFF. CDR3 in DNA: TGTGCCAGCGGAAGGCAGGGGAGTTTTTATGAGCAGTTCTTC. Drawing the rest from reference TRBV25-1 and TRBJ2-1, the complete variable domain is EADIYQTPRYLVIGTGKKITLECSQTMGHDKMYWYQQDPGMELHLIHYSYGVNSTEKGDLSSESTVSRIRTEHFPLTLESARPSHTSQYLCASGRQGSFYEQFFGPGTRLTVL.

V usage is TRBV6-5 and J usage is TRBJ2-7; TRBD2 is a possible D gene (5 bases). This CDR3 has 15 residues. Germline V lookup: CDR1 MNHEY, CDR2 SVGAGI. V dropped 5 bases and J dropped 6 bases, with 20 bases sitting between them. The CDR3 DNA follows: TGTGCCAGCAGTAGCCGGGAACCTCACGAGGGCGAGCAGTACTTC. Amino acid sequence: CASSSREPHEGEQYF.

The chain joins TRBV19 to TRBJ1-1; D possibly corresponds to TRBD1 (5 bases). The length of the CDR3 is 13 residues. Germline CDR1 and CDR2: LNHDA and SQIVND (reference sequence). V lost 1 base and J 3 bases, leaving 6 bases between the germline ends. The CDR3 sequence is CASSIARDTEAFF. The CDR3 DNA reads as TGTGCCAGTAGTATAGCCAGGGACACTGAAGCTTTCTTT. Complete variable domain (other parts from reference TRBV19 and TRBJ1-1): DGGITQSPKYLFRKEGQNVTLSCEQNLNHDAMYWYRQDPGQGLRLIYYSQIVNDFQKGDIAEGYSVSREKKESFPLTVTSAQKNPTAFYLCASSIARDTEAFFGQGTRLTVV.

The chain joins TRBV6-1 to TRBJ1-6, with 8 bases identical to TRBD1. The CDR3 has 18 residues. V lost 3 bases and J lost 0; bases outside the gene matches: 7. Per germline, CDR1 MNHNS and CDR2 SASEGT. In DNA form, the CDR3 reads TGTGCCAGCAGTGACCTCAGGGGGCAAGGCTCCTATAATTCACCCCTCCACTTT. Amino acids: CASSDLRGQGSYNSPLHF.

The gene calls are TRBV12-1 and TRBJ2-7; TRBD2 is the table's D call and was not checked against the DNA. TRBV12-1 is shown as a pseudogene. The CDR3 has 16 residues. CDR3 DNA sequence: TGTGCCAGCAGCCCCACTCCCGGGACTAGCCCCTACGAGCAGTACTTC. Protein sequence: CASSPTPGTSPYEQYF.

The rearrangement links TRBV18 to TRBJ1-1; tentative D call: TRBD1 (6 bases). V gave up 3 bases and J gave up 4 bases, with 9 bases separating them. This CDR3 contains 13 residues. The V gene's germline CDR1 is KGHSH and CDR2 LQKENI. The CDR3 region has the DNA TGTGCCAGCTCACCGGGGGCCTCCACTGAAGCTTTCTTT. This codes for CASSPGASTEAFF.

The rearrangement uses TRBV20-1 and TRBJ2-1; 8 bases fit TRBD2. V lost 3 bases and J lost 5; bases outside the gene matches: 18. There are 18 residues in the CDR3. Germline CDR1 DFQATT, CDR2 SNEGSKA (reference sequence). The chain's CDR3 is CSASSPQGSGVRNNEQFF. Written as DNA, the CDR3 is TGCAGTGCTAGTTCTCCCCAGGGTAGCGGGGTAAGGAACAATGAGCAGTTCTTC.

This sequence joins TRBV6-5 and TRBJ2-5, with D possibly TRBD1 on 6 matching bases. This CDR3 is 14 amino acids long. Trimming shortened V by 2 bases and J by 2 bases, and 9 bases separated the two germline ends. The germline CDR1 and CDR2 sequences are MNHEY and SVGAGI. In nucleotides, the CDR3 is TGTGCCAGCAGTTACAGGACAGTTCAAGAGACCCAGTACTTC. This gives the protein CASSYRTVQETQYF.

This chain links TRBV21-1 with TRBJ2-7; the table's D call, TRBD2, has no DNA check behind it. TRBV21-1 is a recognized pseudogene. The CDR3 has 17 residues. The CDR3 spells CASKDRGTSGRGNEQYF. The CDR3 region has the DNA TGTGCCAGCAAGGACAGGGGGACTAGCGGGAGGGGAAACGAGCAGTACTTC.

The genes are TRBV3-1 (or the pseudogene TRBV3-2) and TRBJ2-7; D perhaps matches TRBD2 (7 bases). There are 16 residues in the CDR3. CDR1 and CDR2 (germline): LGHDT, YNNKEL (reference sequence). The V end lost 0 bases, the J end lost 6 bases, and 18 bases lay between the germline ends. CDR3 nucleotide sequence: TGTGCCAGCAGCCAAGAGGGGGGGCGCCGGCCCACCGAGCAGTACTTC. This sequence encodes CASSQEGGRRPTEQYF.

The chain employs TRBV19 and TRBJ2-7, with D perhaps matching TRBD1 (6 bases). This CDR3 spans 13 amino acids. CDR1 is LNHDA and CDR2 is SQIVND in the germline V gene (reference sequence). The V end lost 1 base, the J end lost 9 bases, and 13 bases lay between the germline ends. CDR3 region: CASSIATGRGQYF. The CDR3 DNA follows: TGTGCCAGTAGTATAGCAACAGGGCGCGGGCAGTACTTC.

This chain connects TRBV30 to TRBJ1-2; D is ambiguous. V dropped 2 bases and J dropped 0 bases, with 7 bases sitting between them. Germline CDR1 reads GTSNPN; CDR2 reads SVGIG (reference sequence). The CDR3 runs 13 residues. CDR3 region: CAWSMSTNYGYTF. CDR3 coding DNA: TGTGCCTGGAGTATGAGCACTAACTATGGCTACACCTTC.

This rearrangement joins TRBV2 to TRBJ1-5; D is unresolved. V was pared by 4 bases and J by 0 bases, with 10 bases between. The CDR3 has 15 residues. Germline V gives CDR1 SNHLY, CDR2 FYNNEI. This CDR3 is CASSGSLYSNQPQHF. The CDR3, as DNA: TGTGCCAGCAGTGGGAGCCTTTATAGCAATCAGCCCCAGCATTTT.

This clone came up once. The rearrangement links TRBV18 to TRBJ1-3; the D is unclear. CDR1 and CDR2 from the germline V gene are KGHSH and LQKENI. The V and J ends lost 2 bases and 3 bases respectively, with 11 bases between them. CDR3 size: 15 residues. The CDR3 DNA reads TGTGCCAGCTCACCAAATTCTGTCGGTGGAAACACCATATATTTT. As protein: CASSPNSVGGNTIYF.